These 25 T cell receptor beta chains came from one sample sequenced in a study of T cells in Graves' hyperthyroidism and ophthalmopathy. RNA transcripts gave rise to amplified TCR beta CDR3 regions. TCR CDR3 underwent first-round RT-PCR with the HTBI primer set. TCRdb re-called the multiplex PCR reads with MiXCR, one entry per CDR3 protein. The data hold fewer than 650,000 distinct CDR3 sequences, with approximately 15% observed a single time. The source material was blood. Source of these receptors: a woman aged 25 to 39 with Graves' hyperthyroidism that later progressed to Graves' ophthalmopathy.

This clonotype has a count of ten or more. The chain joins TRBV4-1 to TRBJ1-5, with unresolved D. The CDR3 spans 16 residues. CDR1 is MGHRA, CDR2 YSYEKL, per germline. The V and J ends lost 1 base and 0 bases respectively, with 10 bases between them. This CDR3 reads CASSQVDLISNQPQHF. The CDR3 bases are TGCGCCAGCAGCCAAGTGGATCTGATTAGCAATCAGCCCCAGCATTTT.

Ten or more counts support this clonotype. The CDR3 is CAWSPGGGTDTQYF. CDR3 in DNA: TGTGCCTGGAGTCCAGGGGGAGGCACAGATACGCAGTATTTT. The V and J genes are TRBV30 and TRBJ2-3; TRBD1 agrees at 7 bases. The V segment lost 2 bases and the J segment 1 base; nucleotides outside the gene matches: 3. There are 14 residues in the CDR3. Germline lookup yields CDR1 GTSNPN and CDR2 SVGIG (reference sequence).

On this clonotype: The junction and the germline gene differ at one end; a read error may be behind it. CDR3 sequence (DNA): TGTGCGAGCAGTGCCTCGGGGGCGGCTAATGAAAAACGGTTTTTT. This encodes CASSASGAANEKRFF. The V and J genes are TRBV12-3 or TRBV12-4 and TRBJ1-4; tentatively, D is TRBD1 (6 bases). This CDR3 region has 15 residues.

In its sample, this clonotype was seen a few times. The chain links TRBV5-1 to TRBJ2-6; D unresolved. Trimming pared 0 bases from V and 0 bases from J, leaving 7 bases between. CDR3 length: 16 amino acids. Germline CDR1 is SGHRS and CDR2 is YFSETQ. CDR3 sequence (DNA): TGCGCCAGCAGCTTGGCATCAGACTCTGGGGCCAACGTCCTGACTTTC. Protein: CASSLASDSGANVLTF. Together with reference TRBV5-1 and TRBJ2-6, the CDR3 gives the full variable domain: KAGVTQTPRYLIKTRGQQVTLSCSPISGHRSVSWYQQTPGQGLQFLFEYFSETQRNKGNFPGRFSGRQFSNSRSEMNVSTLELGDSALYLCASSLASDSGANVLTFGAGSRLTVL.

The table lists this clonotype with many counts. The rearrangement joins TRBV20-1 to TRBJ2-7, with D hard to call. The CDR3 consists of 15 residues. CDR1 and CDR2 (germline): DFQATT, SNEGSKA (reference sequence). Trimming left V 0 bases short and J 2 bases short, with 14 bases between. In nucleotides, the CDR3 is TGCAGTGCTAGAGATATAGGCGGCGTTGCCTACGAGCAGTACTTC. This codes for CSARDIGGVAYEQYF.

This clonotype has just a few counts. This chain links TRBV24-1 with TRBJ1-2, with a weak D call TRBD1 (5 bases). The germline CDR1 and CDR2 sequences are KGHDR and SFDVKD. Deletions cut 0 bases from V and 8 bases from J, with 12 bases between. The CDR3 is 14 amino acids. CDR3 region: CATSDLGRGYGYTF. The CDR3 DNA sequence: TGTGCCACCAGTGATTTGGGCCGGGGGTACGGCTACACCTTC.

This clonotype was recorded many times. The chain is built from TRBV4-3 and TRBJ2-7; TRBD2 agrees at 9 bases. The V gene's germline CDR1 is LGHNA and CDR2 YSLEER. The CDR3 runs 15 residues. J lost 2 bases, V lost 3 bases, and 5 bases had no gene match. In nucleotides, the CDR3 is TGCGCCAGCAGCCAGGGGCTAGCGGGGACCTACGAGCAGTACTTC. This encodes CASSQGLAGTYEQYF.

This clonotype was detected ten times or more. The chain carries TRBV6-1 and TRBJ2-3; the D is unclear. V lost 6 bases and J lost 2, with 6 bases in between. The germline CDR1 and CDR2 sequences are MNHNS and SASEGT. The CDR3 is 12 amino acids. CDR3 in amino acids: CASSSPTDTQYF. CDR3 DNA sequence: TGTGCCAGCAGCTCACCCACAGATACGCAGTATTTT.

This clonotype was counted a few times. V is TRBV6-4 and J is TRBJ2-3, with 7 bases aligning to TRBD2. Germline V gene data show CDR1 as MRHNA and CDR2 as SNTAGT. The V gene end was trimmed by 2 bases and the J gene end by 0 bases; junction bases not matched to a gene: 5. The length of the CDR3 is 16 residues. The CDR3 DNA reads TGTGCCAGCAGTGACCTAGCGGAGGGCAGCACAGATACGCAGTATTTT. Residues: CASSDLAEGSTDTQYF.

This clonotype appeared many times. The chain combines TRBV11-2 with TRBJ1-1, with D perhaps matching TRBD1 (6 bases). V gave up 3 bases and J gave up 5 bases, with 13 bases separating them. Looked up from germline, CDR1 is SGHAT and CDR2 is FQNNGV. CDR3 length: 14 amino acids. The CDR3 here is CASSLTEGGTEAFF. CDR3 nucleotides: TGTGCCAGCAGCTTGACCGAGGGGGGAACTGAAGCTTTCTTT.

This clonotype has at least ten counts. The chain combines TRBV20-1 with TRBJ2-2, with D tentatively TRBD2 (5 bases). Germline V gives CDR1 DFQATT, CDR2 SNEGSKA (reference sequence). V shed 3 bases and J shed 4 bases, with 9 bases lying between them. CDR3 length: 13 residues. Here the CDR3 DNA reads TGCAGTGCTAGCGGGGTCCCCACCGGGGAGCTGTTTTTT. Amino acid sequence: CSASGVPTGELFF.

J is TRBJ1-2 and V is TRBV12-3 or TRBV12-4; possible D gene TRBD1, 6 bases. This CDR3 spans 12 amino acids. V was trimmed by 1 base and J by 12 bases, leaving 12 bases between them. CDR3 DNA: TGTGCCAGCAGTTTAGAGGCAGGGGAACACACCTTC. Translating gives CASSLEAGEHTF.

This clonotype occurred many times. This chain links TRBV30 with TRBJ1-6; D possibly corresponds to TRBD1 (6 bases). The CDR3 totals 14 residues. The germline gives CDR1 GTSNPN, CDR2 SVGIG (reference sequence). V lost 4 bases to trimming and J lost 6 bases, with 13 bases between them. The CDR3 region is CAWTVGASNSPLHF. The CDR3 bases are TGTGCCTGGACGGTGGGGGCTTCTAATTCACCCCTCCACTTT. Looking up the rest from reference TRBV30 and TRBJ1-6 gives the full variable domain: SQTIHQWPATLVQPVGSPLSLECTVEGTSNPNLYWYRQAAGRGLQLLFYSVGIGQISSEVPQNLSASRPQDRQFILSSKKLLLSDSGFYLCAWTVGASNSPLHFGNGTRLTVT.

There are many counts of this clonotype. The rearrangement joins TRBV3-1 to TRBJ2-1; tentatively, D is TRBD1 or TRBD2 (5 bases each). The CDR3 length is 15 residues. From germline, CDR1 is LGHDT and CDR2 YNNKEL (reference sequence). V lost 2 bases to trimming and J lost 8 bases, with 16 bases between them. The CDR3 is CASSQRVGVGDEQFF. The CDR3 coding sequence is TGTGCCAGCAGCCAAAGGGTCGGGGTGGGGGATGAGCAGTTCTTC.

This clonotype was picked up many times. The V call is TRBV27, the J call TRBJ1-1; D perhaps matches TRBD1 (5 bases). The CDR3 is 12 amino acids. Germline CDR1 is MNHEY and CDR2 is SMNVEV (reference sequence). Trimming removed 0 bases from V and 11 bases from J, with 10 bases in between. The DNA for the CDR3 is TGTGCCAGCAGTTTATCGGCAGGGAACGCTTTCTTT. The encoded protein is CASSLSAGNAFF.

This clonotype was recorded a few times. This chain joins TRBV4-1 and TRBJ1-5; 7 nucleotides line up with TRBD1. Germline V CDR1 and CDR2: MGHRA, YSYEKL. The CDR3 covers 14 residues. V was pared by 3 bases and J by 4 bases, with 3 bases of the junction left unmatched. Here the CDR3 reads CASSQTGLNQPQHF. The CDR3 DNA reads as TGCGCCAGCAGCCAGACAGGGTTGAATCAGCCCCAGCATTTT.

This clonotype was seen many times. One end of the junction fails to match germline, which may point to a read error. The CDR3 spells CSARDSGLAGGTDTQYF. CDR3 nucleotides: TGCAGTGCTCGAGACTCGGGACTAGCGGGGGGCACAGATACGCAGTATTTT. The V gene is TRBV20-1, the J gene TRBJ2-3; 14 positions match TRBD2. Germline CDR1 reads DFQATT; CDR2 reads SNEGSKA (reference sequence). CDR3 size: 17 residues.

There are many counts of this clonotype. The chain recombines TRBV7-9 with TRBJ2-7, with D possibly matching TRBD1 (6 bases). The CDR3 has 14 amino acids. Germline V gene sequence: CDR1 SEHNR, CDR2 FQNEAQ (reference sequence). The V gene lost 1 base and the J gene lost 7 bases, with 14 bases spanning the gap. The CDR3 spells CASSLGPQGKEQYF. As DNA, the CDR3 is TGTGCCAGCAGCTTAGGCCCCCAGGGGAAAGAGCAGTACTTC.

This clonotype was detected many times. The CDR3 spells CASSRNNRVNYGYTF. CDR3 coding DNA: TGTGCCAGCAGCCGAAACAACAGGGTTAACTATGGCTACACCTTC. The chain recombines TRBV7-2 with TRBJ1-2, with D tentatively TRBD1 (6 bases). The CDR3 runs 15 residues. Per germline, CDR1 SGHTA and CDR2 FQGNSA. Deletions cut 5 bases from V and 1 base from J, with 14 bases between.

This clonotype has a count of ten or more. The V call is TRBV28, the J call TRBJ1-2, with a weak D call TRBD1 (5 bases). Trimming took 6 bases from V and 0 from J, leaving 14 bases between them. CDR1 is MDHEN, CDR2 SYDVKM, per germline. This CDR3 spans 15 amino acids. The CDR3 DNA reads TGTGCCAGCAGCCGCGGGGGAGATACTAACTATGGCTACACCTTC. It yields the protein CASSRGGDTNYGYTF.

The sample holds a few counts of this clonotype. The chain recombines TRBV7-6 with TRBJ2-5, with D uncertain. This CDR3 region has 15 residues. The V and J ends lost 2 bases and 5 bases respectively, with 15 bases between them. Germline CDR1 and CDR2: SGHVS and FNYEAQ. CDR3 nucleotides: TGTGCCAGCAGCTTATTCGACCGTTTGGGGGAGACCCAGTACTTC. Translation: CASSLFDRLGETQYF.

This clonotype was seen a single time. A single base separates this from a much larger clone, so it may be a read error. The chain combines TRBV30 with TRBJ1-1; D is unclear. The CDR3 sequence is 12 residues long. The V end lost 4 bases, the J end lost 0 bases, and 6 bases lay between the germline ends. The germline V gene encodes CDR1 GTSNPN and CDR2 SVGIG (reference sequence). This chain's CDR3 is CAWMNMNTEAFF. The DNA for the CDR3 is TGTGCCTGGATGAACATGAACACTGAAGCTTTCTTT.

In this sample, this clonotype turned up many times. CDR3 residues: CASRPGLAGARGRFTGELFF. The CDR3 DNA sequence: TGTGCCAGTAGGCCGGGACTAGCGGGAGCCCGCGGCCGGTTCACCGGGGAGCTGTTTTTT. The rearrangement links TRBV19 to TRBJ2-2; 14 nucleotides line up with TRBD2. The V and J ends lost 6 bases and 4 bases, in that order; junction bases with no gene match: 16. CDR1 and CDR2 from the germline V gene are LNHDA and SQIVND (reference sequence). The CDR3 sequence is 20 residues long.

This clonotype was seen repeatedly, ten times or more. The chain combines TRBV11-3 with TRBJ2-3, with TRBD2 matching 8 bases. The CDR3 has 14 amino acids. J gave up 6 bases and V 0 bases, and 2 bases lay outside the gene matches. CDR1 SGHNT and CDR2 YENEEA come from the germline V gene. This CDR3 is CASSLDSGEDTQYF. The CDR3 DNA reads TGTGCCAGCAGCTTAGATAGCGGGGAGGATACGCAGTATTTT.

This clonotype was detected a few times. The chain joins TRBV6-2 or TRBV6-3 to TRBJ2-7, with D uncertain. CDR1 is MNHEY, CDR2 SVGEGT, per germline. Trimming removed 4 bases from V and 9 bases from J, with 22 bases in between. This CDR3 spans 15 amino acids. For the CDR3, the DNA is TGTGCCAGCAGTTCTCAAAACCGTAATATTGTGGGGCAGTACTTC. Encoded protein: CASSSQNRNIVGQYF.